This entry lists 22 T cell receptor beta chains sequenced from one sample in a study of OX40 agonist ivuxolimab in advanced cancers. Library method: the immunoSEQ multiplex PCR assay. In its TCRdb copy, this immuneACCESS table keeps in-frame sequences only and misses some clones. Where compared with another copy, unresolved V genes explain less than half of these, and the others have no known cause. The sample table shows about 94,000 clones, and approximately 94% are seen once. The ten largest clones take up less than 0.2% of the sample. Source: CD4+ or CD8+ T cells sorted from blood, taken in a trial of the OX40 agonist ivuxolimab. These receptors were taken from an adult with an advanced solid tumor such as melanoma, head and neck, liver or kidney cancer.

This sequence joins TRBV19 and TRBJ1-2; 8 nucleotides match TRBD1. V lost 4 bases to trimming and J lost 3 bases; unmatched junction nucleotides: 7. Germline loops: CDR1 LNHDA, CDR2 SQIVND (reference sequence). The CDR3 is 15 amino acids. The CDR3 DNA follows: TGTGCCAGTAGTAAACCGGGACAGGTGCACTATGGCTACACCTTC. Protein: CASSKPGQVHYGYTF.

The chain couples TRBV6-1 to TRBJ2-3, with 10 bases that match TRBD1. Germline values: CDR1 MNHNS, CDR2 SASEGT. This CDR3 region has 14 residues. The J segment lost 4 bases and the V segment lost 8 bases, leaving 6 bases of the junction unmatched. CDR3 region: CASATTGGADTQYF. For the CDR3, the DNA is TGTGCCAGCGCAACGACAGGGGGCGCAGATACGCAGTATTTT.

CDR3 sequence (DNA): TGTGCCAGCAGCGTAGCTCAGGGGGCGGGAGGCTACACCTTC. It translates to CASSVAQGAGGYTF. The chain employs TRBV9 and TRBJ1-2, with TRBD1 matching 8 bases. Trimming cost V 0 bases and J 8 bases; bases outside gene matches: 6. Germline CDR1 and CDR2: SGDLS and YYNGEE. The length of the CDR3 is 14 residues.

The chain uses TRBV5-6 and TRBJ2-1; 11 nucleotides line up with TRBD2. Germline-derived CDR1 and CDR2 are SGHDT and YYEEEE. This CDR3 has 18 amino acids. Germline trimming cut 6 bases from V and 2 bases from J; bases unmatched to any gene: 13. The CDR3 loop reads CASTVGLAGGRAYNEQFF. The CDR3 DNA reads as TGTGCCAGCACCGTGGGGCTAGCGGGGGGCCGGGCCTACAATGAGCAGTTCTTC. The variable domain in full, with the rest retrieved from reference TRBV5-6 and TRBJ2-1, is DAGVTQSPTHLIKTRGQQVTLRCSPKSGHDTVSWYQQALGQGPQFIFQYYEEEERQRGNFPDRFSGHQFPNYSSELNVNALLLGDSALYLCASTVGLAGGRAYNEQFFGPGTRLTVL.

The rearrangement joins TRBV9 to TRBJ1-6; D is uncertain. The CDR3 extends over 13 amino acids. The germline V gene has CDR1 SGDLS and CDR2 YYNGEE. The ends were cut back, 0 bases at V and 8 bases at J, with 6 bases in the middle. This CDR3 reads CASSVDVYSPLHF. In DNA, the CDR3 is TGTGCCAGCAGCGTAGACGTCTATTCACCCCTCCACTTT.

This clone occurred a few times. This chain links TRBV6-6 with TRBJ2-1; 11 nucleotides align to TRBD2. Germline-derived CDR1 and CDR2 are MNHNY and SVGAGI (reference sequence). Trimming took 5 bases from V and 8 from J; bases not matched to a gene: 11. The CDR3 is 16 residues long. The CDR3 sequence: CASSPSPSSGRYEQFF. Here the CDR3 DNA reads TGTGCCAGCAGTCCTTCCCCGTCTAGCGGGAGGTATGAGCAGTTCTTC.

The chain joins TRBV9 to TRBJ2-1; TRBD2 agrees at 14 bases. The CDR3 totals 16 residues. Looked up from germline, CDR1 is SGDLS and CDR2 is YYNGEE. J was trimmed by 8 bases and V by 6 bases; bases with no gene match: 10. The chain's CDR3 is CASTPIPGLAGDEQFF. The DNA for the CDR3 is TGTGCCAGCACCCCAATTCCGGGACTAGCGGGAGATGAGCAGTTCTTC.

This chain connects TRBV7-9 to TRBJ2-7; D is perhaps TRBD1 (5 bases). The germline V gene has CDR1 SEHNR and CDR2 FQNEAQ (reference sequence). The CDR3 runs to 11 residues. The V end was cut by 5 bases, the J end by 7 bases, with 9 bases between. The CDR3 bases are TGTGCCAGCAGCGACAGACTGGAGCAGTACTTC. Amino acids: CASSDRLEQYF.

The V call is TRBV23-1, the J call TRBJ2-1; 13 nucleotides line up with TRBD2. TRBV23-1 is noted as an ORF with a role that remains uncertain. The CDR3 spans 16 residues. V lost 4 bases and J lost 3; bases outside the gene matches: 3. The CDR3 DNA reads TGCGCCAGCAGTCCCCGGACTAGCGGGAGCTACAATGAGCAGTTCTTC. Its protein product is CASSPRTSGSYNEQFF.

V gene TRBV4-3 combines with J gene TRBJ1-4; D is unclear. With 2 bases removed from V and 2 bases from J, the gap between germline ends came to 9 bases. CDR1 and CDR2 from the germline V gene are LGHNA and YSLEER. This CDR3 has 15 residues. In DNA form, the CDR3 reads TGCGCCAGCAGCCAAATACAGAGGACTAATGAAAAACTGTTTTTT. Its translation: CASSQIQRTNEKLFF.

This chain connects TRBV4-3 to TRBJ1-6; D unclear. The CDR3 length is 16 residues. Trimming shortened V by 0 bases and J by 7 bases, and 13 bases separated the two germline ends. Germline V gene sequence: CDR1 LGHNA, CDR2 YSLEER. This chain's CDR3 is CASSQDLAGSNSPLHF. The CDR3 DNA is TGCGCCAGCAGCCAAGATCTCGCAGGTTCAAATTCACCCCTCCACTTT.

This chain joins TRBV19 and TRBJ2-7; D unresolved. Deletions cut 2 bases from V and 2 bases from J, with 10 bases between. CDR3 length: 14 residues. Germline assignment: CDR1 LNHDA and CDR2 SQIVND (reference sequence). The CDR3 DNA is TGTGCCAGTAGTATACTTTCAGGCCCCTACGAGCAGTACTTC. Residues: CASSILSGPYEQYF.

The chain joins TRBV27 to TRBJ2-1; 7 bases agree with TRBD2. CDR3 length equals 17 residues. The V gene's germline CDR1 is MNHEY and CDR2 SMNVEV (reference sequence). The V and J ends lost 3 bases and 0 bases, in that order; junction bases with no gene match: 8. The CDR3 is CASSFHSGLSSYNEQFF. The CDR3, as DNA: TGTGCCAGCAGTTTTCATAGCGGGTTGAGCTCCTACAATGAGCAGTTCTTC.

The CDR3, as DNA: TGTGCCAGCTCACCGTACTCAGGGACCTACGAGCAGTACTTC. Protein: CASSPYSGTYEQYF. The J gene is TRBJ2-7, the V gene TRBV18; perhaps TRBD1 as D (5 bases). The CDR3 consists of 14 residues. Germline V CDR1 and CDR2: KGHSH, LQKENI. Trimming removed 3 bases at V and 2 bases at J, with 11 bases between.

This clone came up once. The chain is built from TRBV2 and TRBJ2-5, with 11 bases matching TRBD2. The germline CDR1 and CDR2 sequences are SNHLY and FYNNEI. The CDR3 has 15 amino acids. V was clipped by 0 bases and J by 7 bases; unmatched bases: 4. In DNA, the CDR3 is TGTGCCAGCAGTGAAGCTAGCGGGGGGGTTTCGACCCAGTACTTC. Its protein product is CASSEASGGVSTQYF.

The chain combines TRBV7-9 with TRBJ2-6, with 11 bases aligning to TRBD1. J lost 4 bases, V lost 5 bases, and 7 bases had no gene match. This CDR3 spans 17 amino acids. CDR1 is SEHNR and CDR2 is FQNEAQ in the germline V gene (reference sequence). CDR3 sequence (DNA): TGTGCCAGCAGCCATGGACAGGGGGCGACAGGGGCCAACGTCCTGACTTTC. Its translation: CASSHGQGATGANVLTF.

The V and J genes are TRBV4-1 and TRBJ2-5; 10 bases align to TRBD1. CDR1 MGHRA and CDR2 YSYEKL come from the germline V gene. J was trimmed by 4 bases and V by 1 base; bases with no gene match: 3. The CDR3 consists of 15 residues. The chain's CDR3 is CASSQARDRGETQYF. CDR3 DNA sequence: TGCGCCAGCAGCCAAGCTAGGGACAGGGGAGAGACCCAGTACTTC.

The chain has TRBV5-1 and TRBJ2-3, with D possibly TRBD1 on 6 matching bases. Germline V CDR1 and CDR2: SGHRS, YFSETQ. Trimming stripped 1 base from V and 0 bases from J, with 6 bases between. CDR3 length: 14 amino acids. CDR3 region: CASSLTGSTDTQYF. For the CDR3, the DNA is TGCGCCAGCAGCTTGACAGGGAGCACAGATACGCAGTATTTT. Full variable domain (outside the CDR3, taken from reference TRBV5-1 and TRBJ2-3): KAGVTQTPRYLIKTRGQQVTLSCSPISGHRSVSWYQQTPGQGLQFLFEYFSETQRNKGNFPGRFSGRQFSNSRSEMNVSTLELGDSALYLCASSLTGSTDTQYFGPGTRLTVL.

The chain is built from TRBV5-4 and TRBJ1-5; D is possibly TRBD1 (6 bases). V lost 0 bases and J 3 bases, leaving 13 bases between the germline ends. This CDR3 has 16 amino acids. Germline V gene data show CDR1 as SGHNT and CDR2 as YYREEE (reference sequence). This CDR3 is CASSLGGGANNQPQHF. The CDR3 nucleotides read TGTGCCAGCAGCTTGGGAGGGGGGGCCAACAATCAGCCCCAGCATTTT.

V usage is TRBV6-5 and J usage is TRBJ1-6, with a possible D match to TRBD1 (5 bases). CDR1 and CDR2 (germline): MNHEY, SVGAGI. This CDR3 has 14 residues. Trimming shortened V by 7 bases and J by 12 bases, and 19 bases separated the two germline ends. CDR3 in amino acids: CASTSSGGIVPLHF. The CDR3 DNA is TGTGCCAGCACAAGCAGCGGGGGGATAGTACCCCTCCACTTT.

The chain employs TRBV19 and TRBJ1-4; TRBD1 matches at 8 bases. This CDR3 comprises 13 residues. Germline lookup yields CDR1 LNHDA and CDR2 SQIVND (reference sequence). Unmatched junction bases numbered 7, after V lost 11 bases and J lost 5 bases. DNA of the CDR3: TGTGCCTCCCACAGGGGGATCAATGAAAAACTGTTTTTT. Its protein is CASHRGINEKLFF.

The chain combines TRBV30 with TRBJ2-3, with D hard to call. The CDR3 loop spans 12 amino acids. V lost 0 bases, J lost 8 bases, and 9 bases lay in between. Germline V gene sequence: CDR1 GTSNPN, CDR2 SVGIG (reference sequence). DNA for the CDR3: TGTGCCTGGAGTGTAGCCTGGGGTACGCAGTATTTT. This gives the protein CAWSVAWGTQYF.